The TCR beta chain under discussion was sequenced for a study of T cell responses to AZD1222 COVID-19 vaccine (dated by TCRdb to the early 2020s). For the study in its entirety: Because spike-specific TCR depth and breadth did not differ between the two schedules, AZD1222 recipients who got a second dose at roughly 4 weeks were pooled with those who got a second dose at roughly 12 weeks. TCR sequencing was performed for roughly 250 trial participants, of whom roughly 200 were given two doses of AZD1222 and around 25 were given two doses of MenACWY control vaccine. Trial participants were enrolled by age into subgroups of 18-55, 56-69 and 70-plus years, and roughly 160, 29 and 62 TCR-sequenced participants, respectively, were included in these subgroups.

The CDR3 regions of human TCRbeta chains were analyzed by immunosequencing. In the original analysis: Repertoire TCRs were checked for matches against a reference library of SARS-CoV-2-specific TCRs that had been generated using the MIRA antigen-specificity platform. Breadth meant the fraction of unique TCRs that were SARS-CoV-2-associated, whereas depth meant the fraction of total T cells that were SARS-CoV-2-associated. Using the MIRA data, each spike-specific TCR was assigned both to the spike region to which the TCR was reactive and to a CD4 or CD8 class. Log10-transformed breadth and depth values were compared by one-way ANOVA with Sidak's multiple comparisons tests. TCRdb retrieved this table from immuneACCESS and kept in-frame rearrangements only. Not all clones are present; in checked studies, unresolved V genes account for under half, and no reason is known for the remainder. Clone size and the V and J calls come from that table; the DNA yielded D and trimming. The sample has 65,000 to 95,000 clones on record, more than 70% of them singletons. The ten largest clones capture roughly a fifth of the sample.

This specimen's time point label, interpreted: baseline before first vaccination. Vaccinee samples came from UK trials COV001 and COV002, including a single-blind randomized controlled phase 2/3 trial of AZD1222 (ChAdOx1 nCoV-19) in healthy adults. Trial participant PBMC samples were collected at day 0 and day 28 after the second dose for TCRbeta chain sequencing. Summary of the overall study and its limitations: Nearly half of unique spike-specific TCRs reportedly recognized epitopes outside regions mutated in the B.1.351 and B.1.1.7 variants. The vaccine-associated CD4 TCRs covered the entire spike protein, and the dominant responses fell in regions 160-218 and 743-854. Spike-specific TCR breadth and depth rose significantly after two AZD1222 doses compared with day 0 and with MenACWY recipients. Only six AZD1222 recipients were SARS-CoV-2 seropositive at baseline, limiting conclusions about previously exposed vaccinees. Participants were mostly white British, with more females than males. The authors suggested clonal diversity may have been underestimated. The 56-69-year group was small, and its depth increase did not reach significance, likely because of low power. Because no day 14 peak-response samples were available, the repertoires could be characterized only after the peak T cell response.

V loses 2 bases, J loses 0 bases, and the germline ends lie 22 bases apart. Taken from cysteine to phenylalanine, the CDR3 has 19 residues. Only the CDR3 region is kept as DNA, spanning 57 bases read in frame from base 1. As regards this clone: It lacks a known antigen. No base quality information exists; no much larger clone differs at one position.

Rearrangement joined TRBV23-1 to TRBJ1-1, with the identity of the D gene unclear. TRBV23-1 has ORF status, its function being uncertain. Source: peripheral blood, taken on day 0 of AZD1222 vaccination. The sequence came from an adult in good health. The DNA is as follows: TGCGCCAGCAGTCAACCTTGGTGTAGGGCGCAGAGCATGAACACTGAAGCTTTCTTT. Translation gives CASSQPWCRAQSMNTEAFF.